The 20 T cell receptor beta chains listed next were all sequenced from one sample in a study of early T cells in non-severe SARS-CoV-2 infection. TCRdb itself ran the 5' RACE reads through MiXCR, one entry per CDR3 protein. The sample yields under 90,000 distinct CDR3 sequences, approximately 15% seen once. The sample comprised whole blood. The receptor set was obtained from an adult who was a healthcare worker with PCR-confirmed SARS-CoV-2 infection or an uninfected control (not recorded which).

This clonotype was seen more than once but under ten times. This rearrangement joins TRBV2 to TRBJ2-5; TRBD2 agrees at 10 bases. Germline CDR1 is SNHLY and CDR2 is FYNNEI. Trimming took 8 bases from V and 2 from J; bases not matched to a gene: 5. The CDR3 contains 14 residues. CDR3 coding DNA: TGTGCCAGCGGCGGACTAGCGGCTCAAGAGACCCAGTACTTC. Residues: CASGGLAAQETQYF. Supplemented by reference TRBV2 and TRBJ2-5, the full variable domain reads EPEVTQTPSHQVTQMGQEVILRCVPISNHLYFYWYRQILGQKVEFLVSFYNNEISEKSEIFDDQFSVERPDGSNFTLKIRSTKLEDSAMYFCASGGLAAQETQYFGPGTRLLVL.

The chain is built from TRBV18 and TRBJ1-4, with D perhaps matching TRBD1 (6 bases). V was pared by 2 bases and J by 4 bases, with 14 bases between. Germline CDR1 KGHSH, CDR2 LQKENI. This CDR3 comprises 16 residues. The CDR3 nucleotides are TGTGCCAGCTCACCAAATGCCGGACAGTTTAATGAAAAACTGTTTTTT. Amino acid sequence: CASSPNAGQFNEKLFF.

This clonotype was recorded a few times. The rearrangement joins TRBV19 to TRBJ2-1; the D is unclear. V was cut by 4 bases and J by 9 bases, with 16 bases left in between. The CDR3 runs to 14 residues. Germline lookup yields CDR1 LNHDA and CDR2 SQIVND (reference sequence). For the CDR3, the DNA is TGTGCCAGTAGTACCCCTAGGGCCCGCGGTGAGCAGTTCTTC. Its protein is CASSTPRARGEQFF.

V is TRBV6-5 and J is TRBJ2-7; D is unresolved. Per the germline V gene, CDR1 is MNHEY and CDR2 is SVGAGI. V dropped 0 bases and J dropped 2 bases, with 8 bases sitting between them. CDR3 length: 14 residues. DNA of the CDR3: TGTGCCAGCAGTTACTCGGGGATCACCTACGAGCAGTACTTC. Translated: CASSYSGITYEQYF.

This CDR3 reads CASRWDNYEQYF. The CDR3 bases are TGTGCCAGCAGATGGGACAACTACGAGCAGTACTTC. The chain is built from TRBV12-3 or TRBV12-4 and TRBJ2-7; perhaps TRBD1 as D (6 bases). This CDR3 spans 12 amino acids. V lost 6 bases, J lost 3 bases, and 9 bases lay in between.

This clonotype has a count of ten or more. V usage is TRBV19 and J usage is TRBJ2-7; 8 nucleotides match TRBD1. The V gene end was trimmed by 7 bases and the J gene end by 0 bases; junction bases not matched to a gene: 11. The V gene's germline CDR1 is LNHDA and CDR2 SQIVND (reference sequence). The CDR3 contains 16 residues. The CDR3 DNA sequence: TGTGCCAGTACTGGGACAGGCGGGACGAGCTCCTACGAGCAGTACTTC. Residues: CASTGTGGTSSYEQYF.

This clonotype was counted only a few times. V and J are TRBV4-3 and TRBJ2-1; 10 bases align to TRBD2. This CDR3 is 17 amino acids long. The V gene's germline CDR1 is LGHNA and CDR2 YSLEER. The V segment lost 5 bases and the J segment 3 bases; nucleotides outside the gene matches: 10. CDR3 DNA sequence: TGCGCCAGCAGCAACCCATCTAGCGGGGGCTTCTACAATGAGCAGTTCTTC. It yields the protein CASSNPSSGGFYNEQFF.

J is TRBJ2-3 and V is TRBV9; D uncertain. V dropped 4 bases and J dropped 0 bases, with 12 bases sitting between them. This CDR3 spans 15 amino acids. Looked up from germline, CDR1 is SGDLS and CDR2 is YYNGEE. CDR3 protein: CASSSRAASTDTQYF. The CDR3 coding sequence is TGTGCCAGCAGCTCACGGGCGGCTAGCACAGATACGCAGTATTTT.

This clonotype was counted many times. The chain combines TRBV11-2 with TRBJ2-7; D is unclear. The CDR3 length is 15 residues. The V end lost 2 bases, the J end lost 0 bases, and 11 bases lay between the germline ends. Germline CDR1 reads SGHAT; CDR2 reads FQNNGV. The CDR3 nucleotides read TGTGCCAGCAGCTTAAGAGCCCTGGTCTCCTACGAGCAGTACTTC. Its protein is CASSLRALVSYEQYF.

Only a few counts were recorded for this clonotype. The rearrangement uses TRBV5-1 and TRBJ2-1; D may match TRBD1 or TRBD2 (5 bases each). In germline, CDR1 is SGHRS, CDR2 YFSETQ. V dropped 4 bases and J dropped 6 bases, with 5 bases sitting between them. The CDR3 extends over 11 amino acids. CDR3 sequence: CASSGGNEQFF. The DNA of the CDR3 is TGCGCCAGCAGCGGGGGCAATGAGCAGTTCTTC.

This clonotype was counted a few times. The genes are TRBV7-9 and TRBJ1-1; tentative D call: TRBD1 (6 bases). Germline values: CDR1 SEHNR, CDR2 FQNEAQ (reference sequence). V lost 5 bases, J lost 7 bases, and 14 bases lay in between. The CDR3 extends over 13 amino acids. DNA for the CDR3: TGTGCCAGCAGCATATTCGGGGGGCTTGAAGCTTTCTTT. Amino acids: CASSIFGGLEAFF.

This clonotype was seen a few times. The genes are TRBV5-1 and TRBJ2-3; 11 nucleotides align to TRBD1. This CDR3 region has 16 residues. The ends lost 5 bases at V and 2 bases at J; junction bases unmatched: 7. Germline CDR1 is SGHRS and CDR2 is YFSETQ. The CDR3 DNA reads as TGCGCCAGCAGAAGGAGGACAGGGGGCTACACAGATACGCAGTATTTT. This gives the protein CASRRRTGGYTDTQYF.

This clonotype was counted many times. The J gene is TRBJ2-5, the V gene TRBV10-3, with 11 bases lining up with TRBD2. CDR1 ENHRY and CDR2 SYGVKD come from the germline V gene. The CDR3 has 16 amino acids. The V and J ends lost 2 bases and 2 bases, in that order; junction bases with no gene match: 4. The CDR3 nucleotides are TGTGCCATCAGTGAGACTGCTAGCGGGGGGCAAGAGACCCAGTACTTC. Encoded protein: CAISETASGGQETQYF.

The J gene is TRBJ1-4, the V gene TRBV5-1; 7 bases fit TRBD1. V gave up 0 bases and J gave up 7 bases; unmatched junction bases: 3. The CDR3 is 14 amino acids. Per germline, CDR1 SGHRS and CDR2 YFSETQ. CDR3 sequence reads: CASSLVTGSEKLFF. CDR3 in DNA: TGCGCCAGCAGCTTGGTGACAGGGAGTGAAAAACTGTTTTTT. Combining the CDR3 with reference TRBV5-1 and TRBJ1-4 gives the whole variable domain KAGVTQTPRYLIKTRGQQVTLSCSPISGHRSVSWYQQTPGQGLQFLFEYFSETQRNKGNFPGRFSGRQFSNSRSEMNVSTLELGDSALYLCASSLVTGSEKLFFGSGTQLSVL.

This clonotype was counted many times. The chain recombines TRBV2 with TRBJ2-3; 10 nucleotides agree with TRBD2. V shed 4 bases, J shed 2 bases, and the junction held 3 bases outside the gene matches. The CDR3 covers 15 residues. Germline V CDR1 and CDR2: SNHLY, FYNNEI. The CDR3 sequence: CASSVAGGYTDTQYF. DNA for the CDR3: TGTGCCAGCAGTGTAGCGGGGGGCTACACAGATACGCAGTATTTT.

This clonotype was found many times. The rearrangement links TRBV4-1 to TRBJ1-5; D call uncertain. This CDR3 is built from 14 residues. Germline CDR1 is MGHRA and CDR2 is YSYEKL. V lost 3 bases and J lost 3, with 9 bases in between. The DNA for the CDR3 is TGCGCCAGCAGCCAGAGTGGGTCCAATCAGCCCCAGCATTTT. It codes for CASSQSGSNQPQHF.

In its sample, this clonotype was seen many times. V gene TRBV9 combines with J gene TRBJ1-1; 9 nucleotides align to TRBD1. The J segment lost 4 bases and the V segment lost 3 bases, leaving 7 bases of the junction unmatched. Germline CDR1 is SGDLS and CDR2 is YYNGEE. CDR3 length: 15 amino acids. CDR3 coding DNA: TGTGCCAGCAGCGGCGGGACAGGGATGGGCACTGAAGCTTTCTTT. It encodes CASSGGTGMGTEAFF.

This clonotype was detected ten times or more. The chain recombines TRBV29-1 with TRBJ1-2; TRBD1 agrees at 10 bases. The V and J ends lost 0 bases and 4 bases, in that order; junction bases with no gene match: 11. Looked up from germline, CDR1 is SQVTM and CDR2 is ANQGSEA. The CDR3 is 17 amino acids. CDR3: CSVEDRDRGRGSYGYTF. CDR3 bases: TGCAGCGTTGAAGATCGTGACAGGGGGCGAGGTAGCTATGGCTACACCTTC.

This clonotype was seen a few times. V is TRBV7-9 and J is TRBJ1-2; D not certain. The CDR3 runs to 15 residues. Germline V lookup: CDR1 SEHNR, CDR2 FQNEAQ (reference sequence). Trimming stripped 5 bases from V and 0 bases from J, with 13 bases between. CDR3 sequence reads: CASSPPGPANYGYTF. In nucleotides, the CDR3 is TGTGCCAGCAGCCCTCCGGGCCCCGCTAACTATGGCTACACCTTC.

The chain employs TRBV6-6 and TRBJ1-3, with no clear D. Trimming shortened V by 2 bases and J by 2 bases, and 16 bases separated the two germline ends. Germline V gives CDR1 MNHNY, CDR2 SVGAGI (reference sequence). CDR3 length equals 17 residues. The CDR3 loop reads CASSYRRGPSPGNTIYF. CDR3 nucleotide sequence: TGTGCCAGCAGTTACAGGAGAGGGCCGTCCCCTGGAAACACCATATATTTT.